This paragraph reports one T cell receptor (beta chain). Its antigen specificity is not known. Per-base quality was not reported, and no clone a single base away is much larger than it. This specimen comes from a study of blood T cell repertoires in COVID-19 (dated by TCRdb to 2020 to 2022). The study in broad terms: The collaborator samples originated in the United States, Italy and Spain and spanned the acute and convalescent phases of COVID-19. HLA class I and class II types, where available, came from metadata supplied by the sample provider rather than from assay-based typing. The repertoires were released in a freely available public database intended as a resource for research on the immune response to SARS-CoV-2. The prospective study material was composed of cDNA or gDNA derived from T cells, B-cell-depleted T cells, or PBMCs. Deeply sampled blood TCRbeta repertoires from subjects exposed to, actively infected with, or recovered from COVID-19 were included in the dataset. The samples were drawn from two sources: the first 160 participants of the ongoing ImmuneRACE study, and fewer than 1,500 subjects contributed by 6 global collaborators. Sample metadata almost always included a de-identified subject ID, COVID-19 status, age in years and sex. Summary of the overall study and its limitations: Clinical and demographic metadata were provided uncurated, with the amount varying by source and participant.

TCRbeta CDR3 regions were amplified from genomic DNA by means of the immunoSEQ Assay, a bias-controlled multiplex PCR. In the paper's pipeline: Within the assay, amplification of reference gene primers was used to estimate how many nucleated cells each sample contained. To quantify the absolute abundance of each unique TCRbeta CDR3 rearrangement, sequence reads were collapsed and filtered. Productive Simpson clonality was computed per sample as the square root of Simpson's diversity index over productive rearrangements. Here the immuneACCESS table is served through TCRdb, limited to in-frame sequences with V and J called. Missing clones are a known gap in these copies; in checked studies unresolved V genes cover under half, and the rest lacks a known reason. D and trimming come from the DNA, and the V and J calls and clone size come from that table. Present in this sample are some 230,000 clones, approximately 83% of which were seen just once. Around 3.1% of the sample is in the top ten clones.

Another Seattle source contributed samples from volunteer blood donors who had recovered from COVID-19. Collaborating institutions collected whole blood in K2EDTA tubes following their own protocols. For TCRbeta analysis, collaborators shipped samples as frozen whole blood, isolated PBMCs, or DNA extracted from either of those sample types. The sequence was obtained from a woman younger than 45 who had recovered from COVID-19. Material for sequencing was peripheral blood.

The bases are TGTGCCAGCAGTTTGACGGAGTATGGCTACACCTTC. Translation gives CASSLTEYGYTF. The receptor chain draws on TRBV28 and TRBJ1-2; the D gene identity is not certain. Trimming removed 3 bases from V and 5 bases from J, leaving 7 bases between the germline ends. From its cysteine to its phenylalanine, the CDR3 spans 12 amino acids. The kept DNA is CDR3 alone, 36 bases in frame from the first base. The germline V gene gives CDR1 as MDHEN and CDR2 as SYDVKM.